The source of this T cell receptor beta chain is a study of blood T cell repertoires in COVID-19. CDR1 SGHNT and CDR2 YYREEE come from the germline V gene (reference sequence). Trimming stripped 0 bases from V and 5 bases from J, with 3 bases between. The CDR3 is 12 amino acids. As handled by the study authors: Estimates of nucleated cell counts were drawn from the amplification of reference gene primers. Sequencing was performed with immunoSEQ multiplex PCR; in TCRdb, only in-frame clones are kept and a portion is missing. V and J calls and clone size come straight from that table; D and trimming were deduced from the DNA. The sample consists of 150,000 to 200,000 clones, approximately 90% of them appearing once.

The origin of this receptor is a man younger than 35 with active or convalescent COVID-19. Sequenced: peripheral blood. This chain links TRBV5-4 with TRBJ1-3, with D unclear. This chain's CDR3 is CASSLDRNTIYF. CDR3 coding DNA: TGTGCCAGCAGCTTGGACAGAAACACCATATATTTT.